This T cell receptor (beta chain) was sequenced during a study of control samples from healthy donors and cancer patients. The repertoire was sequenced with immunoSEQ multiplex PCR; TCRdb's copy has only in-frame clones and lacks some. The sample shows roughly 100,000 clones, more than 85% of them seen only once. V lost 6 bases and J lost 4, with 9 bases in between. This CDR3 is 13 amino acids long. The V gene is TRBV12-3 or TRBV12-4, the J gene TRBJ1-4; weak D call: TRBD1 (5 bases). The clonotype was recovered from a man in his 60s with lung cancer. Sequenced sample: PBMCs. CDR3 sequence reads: CASSGQGNEKLFF. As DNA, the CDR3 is TGTGCCAGCAGCGGCCAGGGTAATGAAAAACTGTTTTTT.